This T cell receptor (beta chain) was retrieved from a study of T cell responses to AZD1222 COVID-19 vaccine. Study-wide results and caveats: Baseline serology detected seropositivity in only six or seven AZD1222 recipients.

A word on this clone: Its target is unknown.

Generated by immunoSEQ multiplex PCR, the TCRdb table keeps only in-frame clones and is missing some. The repertoire holds over 75,000 clones, with over 75% as singletons. The analysis combined second doses at about 4 or about 12 weeks. This CDR3 is 14 amino acids long. Trimming left V 5 bases short and J 4 bases short, with 11 bases between. The germline CDR1 and CDR2 sequences are SGHTA and FQGTGA. The receptor was isolated from an adult who received the AZD1222 COVID-19 vaccine. The J gene is TRBJ2-2, the V gene TRBV7-3; D is ambiguous. The starting material was peripheral blood, obtained 28 days after the second AZD1222 dose. This CDR3 is CASSLGHSTGELFF. CDR3 coding DNA: TGTGCCAGCAGCCTCGGGCATTCCACCGGGGAGCTGTTTTTT.